This TCR beta chain emerged from a study of blood T cell repertoires in COVID-19. Across the whole study: From T cells, B-cell-depleted T cells, or PBMCs came the material, which was cDNA or gDNA.

Original processing notes: The assay estimated nucleated cells by amplifying reference gene primers. Assay used: immunoSEQ multiplex PCR; TCRdb lists only in-frame clones, some missing. That table supplies the V and J calls and clone size; D and trimming were determined from the DNA. Here the sample spans about 150,000 clones, 80% to 85% being singletons. The germline V gene encodes CDR1 SGHAT and CDR2 FQNNGV. J was trimmed by 1 base and V by 10 bases; bases with no gene match: 8. The CDR3 loop spans 14 amino acids. This chain uses TRBV11-2 with TRBJ2-3; TRBD1 aligns across 7 bases. The source is a man between 25 and 39 years old with COVID-19, enrolled during active disease. Sequenced sample: peripheral blood. CDR3 protein: CATRDSRGTDTQYF. The CDR3, as DNA: TGTGCCACCCGGGACAGCCGAGGCACAGATACGCAGTATTTT.